This T cell receptor beta chain originates from a study of shared clonotypes between healthy human individuals. The wider study: Each donor contributed plates that comprised three CD4 naive, three CD4 memory, two CD8 naive and one CD8 memory. General study results and limits: Collection of samples was limited to blood; tissue repertoires likely differ. As a rule, naive subsets had a larger estimated richness than memory subsets.

Deep-level settings were used for running the assay. TCRdb keeps only in-frame clones here, not all; method: immunoSEQ multiplex PCR. Among roughly 2 million clones listed, approximately 96% were seen once. Of note for this clone: Its target is unknown.

The sequence was collected from a man between 18 and 35 years old in good health. The sample was naive CD4+ T cells sorted from blood. The subset is: CD45RA+ positively selected.

Here the CDR3 DNA reads TGTGCCAGTAGTATAACAGGGGGAGCGGATCAGCCCCAGCATTTT. As protein: CASSITGGADQPQHF. This chain connects TRBV19 to TRBJ1-5; TRBD1 matches at 8 bases. CDR1 is LNHDA and CDR2 is SQIVND in the germline V gene (reference sequence). The CDR3 extends over 15 amino acids. J lost 5 bases, V lost 2 bases, and 5 bases had no gene match.